This T cell receptor (beta chain) was sequenced during a study of CD8 T cells in ankylosing spondylitis (dated by TCRdb to 2016 to 2017). For the study in its entirety: T cell receptor beta repertoires were profiled in healthy donors and ankylosing spondylitis patients so that disease-linked TCR variants could be found. The whole study cohort included some 100 healthy donors and 25 ankylosing spondylitis patients. Samples of peripheral blood were taken, and for ankylosing spondylitis patients, synovial fluid was collected as well.

Instrument on record: Illumina HiSeq 2500. TCR beta libraries were prepared by quantitative 5'-RACE with molecular barcodes. Under the source paper's analysis protocol: To identify disease-linked TCR variants, a new computational method was used, one built on a probabilistic model of VDJ rearrangement. TCRdb trimmed public reads at Q25 via fastp, called clones via MiXCR and kept in-frame beta chains. One record per CDR3 amino acid sequence lists the most common genes and DNA. In this record, the V and J calls reflect TCRdb's handling and not the investigators' own analysis. The sample table records roughly 160,000 distinct CDR3 sequences; around 9.6% of these occur just once. The ten largest clones capture roughly 16% of the sample. On this clonotype itself: Its antigen has not been determined. No much larger clonotype is one base removed from it; base qualities were not supplied.

Beyond this particular receptor, the publication reports: Some motif variants were previously reported in synovial fluid and blood of reactive arthritis patients, suggesting common disease-initiation mechanisms. The disease-linked clones were reported as significantly enriched in matched synovial fluid samples from ankylosing spondylitis patients. A TCR beta motif of several highly homologous amino acid variants appeared characteristic of blood from ankylosing spondylitis patients. The disease-linked clones showed a CD8+ phenotype and occurred at relatively low frequencies in peripheral blood.

CDR1 and CDR2, per the germline V gene, are LGHNT and FRNRAP. Trimming at the junction amounts to 7 bases on V and 5 bases on J, and the germline ends lie 20 bases apart. Spanning cysteine to phenylalanine, the CDR3 consists of 16 amino acids. Here the CDR3 DNA is all that survives: 48 bases in frame from base 1. The chain joins TRBV12-5 to TRBJ2-2; TRBD2 is perhaps the D gene, given 6 matching bases. The sample was blood, either unsorted or a sorted T cell fraction (not recorded which). The sequence was obtained from a female donor with ankylosing spondylitis or in good health (not recorded which). The DNA sequence is TGTGCTAGTGCTTTTGGCTCGGGAGTGAGGACCGGGGAGCTGTTTTTT. Its translation reads: CASAFGSGVRTGELFF.